Listed here is a single T cell receptor (beta chain). No antigen is known for it. This specimen comes from a study of PD-1 blockade in classical Hodgkin lymphoma. The overall study: With a 2-week interval, patients received intravenous nivolumab at 3 mg/kg. Study-wide findings and caveats: TCR diversity in CD4+, not CD8+, cells rose significantly by C4D1.

Each and every patient relapsed after autologous stem cell transplantation, and patients got differing brentuximab vedotin exposure. Starting with thawed PBMCs, CD4+ T cells were purified by magnetic negative selection. Some clones are missing from TCRdb's copy, which holds only in-frame ones; the method was immunoSEQ multiplex PCR. This table holds 10,000 to 15,000 clones, 79% found once. V was pared by 4 bases and J by 4 bases, with 10 bases between. The CDR3 is 13 amino acids. Germline V lookup: CDR1 SGHTA, CDR2 FQGNSA. The source was CD4+ T cells from blood, collected at baseline. This sequence originates from a human donor with classical Hodgkin lymphoma. The genes are TRBV7-2 and TRBJ1-2; TRBD1 might be the D (5 bases). The DNA for the CDR3 is TGTGCCAGCAGCTCGGACACCCTCTATGGCTACACCTTC. Protein: CASSSDTLYGYTF.